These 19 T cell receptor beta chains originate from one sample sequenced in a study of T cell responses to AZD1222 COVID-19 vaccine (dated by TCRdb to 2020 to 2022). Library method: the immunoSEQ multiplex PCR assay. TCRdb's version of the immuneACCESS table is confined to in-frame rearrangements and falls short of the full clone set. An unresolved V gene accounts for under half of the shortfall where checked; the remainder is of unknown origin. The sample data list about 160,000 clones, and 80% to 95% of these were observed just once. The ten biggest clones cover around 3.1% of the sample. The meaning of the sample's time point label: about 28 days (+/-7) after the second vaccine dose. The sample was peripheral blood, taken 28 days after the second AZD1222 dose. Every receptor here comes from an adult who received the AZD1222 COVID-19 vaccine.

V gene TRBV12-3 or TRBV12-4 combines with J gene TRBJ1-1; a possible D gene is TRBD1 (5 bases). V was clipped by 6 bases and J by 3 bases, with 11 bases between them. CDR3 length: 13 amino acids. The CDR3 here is CASSPGAYTEAFF. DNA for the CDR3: TGTGCCAGCAGCCCCGGGGCTTACACTGAAGCTTTCTTT.

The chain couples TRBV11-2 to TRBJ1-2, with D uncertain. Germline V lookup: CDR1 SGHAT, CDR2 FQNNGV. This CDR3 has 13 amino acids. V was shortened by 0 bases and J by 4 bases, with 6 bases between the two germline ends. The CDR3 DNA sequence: TGTGCCAGCAGCTTAGACGGCGTCTATGGCTACACCTTC. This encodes CASSLDGVYGYTF.

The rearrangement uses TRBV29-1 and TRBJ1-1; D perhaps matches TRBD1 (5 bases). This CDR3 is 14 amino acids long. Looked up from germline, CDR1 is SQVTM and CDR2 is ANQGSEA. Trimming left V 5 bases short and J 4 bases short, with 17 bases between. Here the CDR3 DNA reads TGCAGCGTTACTTCCACGGGGCACAGCACTGAAGCTTTCTTT. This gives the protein CSVTSTGHSTEAFF.

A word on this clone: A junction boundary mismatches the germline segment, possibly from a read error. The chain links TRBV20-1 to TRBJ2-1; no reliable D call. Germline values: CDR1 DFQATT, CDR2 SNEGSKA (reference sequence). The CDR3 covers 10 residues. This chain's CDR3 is CSASLNGQFF. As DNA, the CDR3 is TGCAGTGCTTCACTCAATGGGCAGTTCTTC.

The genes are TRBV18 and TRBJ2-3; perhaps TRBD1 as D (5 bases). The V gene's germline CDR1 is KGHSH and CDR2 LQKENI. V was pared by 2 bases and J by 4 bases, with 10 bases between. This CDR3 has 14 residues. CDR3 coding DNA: TGTGCCAGCTCACCAAGCAGGGTAGCAGATACGCAGTATTTT. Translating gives CASSPSRVADTQYF. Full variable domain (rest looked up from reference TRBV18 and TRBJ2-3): NAGVMQNPRHLVRRRGQEARLRCSPMKGHSHVYWYRQLPEEGLKFMVYLQKENIIDESGMPKERFSAEFPKEGPSILRIQQVVRGDSAAYFCASSPSRVADTQYFGPGTRLTVL.

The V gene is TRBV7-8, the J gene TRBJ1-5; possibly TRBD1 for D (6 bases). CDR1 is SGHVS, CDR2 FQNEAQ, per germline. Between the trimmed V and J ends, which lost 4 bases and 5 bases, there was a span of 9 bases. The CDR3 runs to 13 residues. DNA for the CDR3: TGTGCCAGCAGCTCGGGGGCTGATCAGCCCCAGCATTTT. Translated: CASSSGADQPQHF.

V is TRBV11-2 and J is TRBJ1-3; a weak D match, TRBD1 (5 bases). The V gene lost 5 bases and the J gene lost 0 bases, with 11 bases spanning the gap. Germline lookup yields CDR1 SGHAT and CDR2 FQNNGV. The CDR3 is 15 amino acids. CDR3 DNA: TGTGCCAGCAGCCGGGGGGGAATCTCTGGAAACACCATATATTTT. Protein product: CASSRGGISGNTIYF.

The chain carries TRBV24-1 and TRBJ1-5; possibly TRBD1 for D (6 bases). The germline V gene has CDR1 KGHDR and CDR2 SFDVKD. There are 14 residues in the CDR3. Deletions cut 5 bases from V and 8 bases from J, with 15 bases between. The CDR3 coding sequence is TGTGCCACCAGTGGTCCAGGGGCTCGGGAGCCCCAGCATTTT. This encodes CATSGPGAREPQHF.

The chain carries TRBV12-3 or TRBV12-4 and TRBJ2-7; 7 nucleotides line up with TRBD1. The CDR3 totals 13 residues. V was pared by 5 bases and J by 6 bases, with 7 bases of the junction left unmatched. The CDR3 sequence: CASSKRQGGEQYF. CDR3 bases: TGTGCCAGCAGTAAACGACAGGGTGGCGAGCAGTACTTC.

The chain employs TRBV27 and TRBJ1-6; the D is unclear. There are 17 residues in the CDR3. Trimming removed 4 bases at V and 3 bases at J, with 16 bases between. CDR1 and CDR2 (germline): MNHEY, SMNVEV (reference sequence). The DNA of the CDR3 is TGTGCCAGCAGTTCGGCTAGTCAGGTGAACTATAATTCACCCCTCCACTTT. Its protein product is CASSSASQVNYNSPLHF.

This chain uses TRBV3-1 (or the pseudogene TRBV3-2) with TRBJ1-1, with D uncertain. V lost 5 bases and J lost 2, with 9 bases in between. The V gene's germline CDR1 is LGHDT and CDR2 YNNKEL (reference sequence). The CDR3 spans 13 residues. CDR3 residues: CASSEILNTEAFF. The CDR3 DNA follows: TGTGCCAGCAGCGAAATTCTCAACACTGAAGCTTTCTTT.

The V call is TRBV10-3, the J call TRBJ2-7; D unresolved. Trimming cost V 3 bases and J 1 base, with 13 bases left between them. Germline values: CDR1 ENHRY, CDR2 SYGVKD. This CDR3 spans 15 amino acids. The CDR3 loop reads CAISEGQVGSYEQYF. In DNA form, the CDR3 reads TGTGCCATCAGTGAAGGGCAGGTGGGTTCCTACGAGCAGTACTTC.

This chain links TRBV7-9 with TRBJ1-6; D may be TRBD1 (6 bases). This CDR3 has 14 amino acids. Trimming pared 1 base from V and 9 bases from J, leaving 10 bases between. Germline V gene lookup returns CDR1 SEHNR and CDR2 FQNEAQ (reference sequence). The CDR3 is CASSLEGGGSPLHF. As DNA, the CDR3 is TGTGCCAGCAGCTTAGAGGGGGGGGGTTCACCCCTCCACTTT.

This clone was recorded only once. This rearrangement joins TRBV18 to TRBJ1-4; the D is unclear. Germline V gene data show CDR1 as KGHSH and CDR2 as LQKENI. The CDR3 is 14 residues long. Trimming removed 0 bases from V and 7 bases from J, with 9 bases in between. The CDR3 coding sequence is TGTGCCAGCTCACCACCAGGCAGCCGTGAAAAACTGTTTTTT. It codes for CASSPPGSREKLFF.

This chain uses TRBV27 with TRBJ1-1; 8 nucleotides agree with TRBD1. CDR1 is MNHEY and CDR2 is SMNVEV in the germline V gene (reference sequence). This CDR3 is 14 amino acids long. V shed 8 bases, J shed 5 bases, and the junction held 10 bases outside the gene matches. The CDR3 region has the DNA TGTGCCAGCGGACAGGGTCGAGGGATGACTGAAGCTTTCTTT. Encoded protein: CASGQGRGMTEAFF.

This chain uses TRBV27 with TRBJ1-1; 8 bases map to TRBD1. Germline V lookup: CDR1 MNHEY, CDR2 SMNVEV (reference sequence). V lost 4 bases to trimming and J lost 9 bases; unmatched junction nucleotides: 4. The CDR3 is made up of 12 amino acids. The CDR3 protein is CASSSRTGQAFF. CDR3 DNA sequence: TGTGCCAGCAGTTCCAGGACAGGGCAAGCTTTCTTT.

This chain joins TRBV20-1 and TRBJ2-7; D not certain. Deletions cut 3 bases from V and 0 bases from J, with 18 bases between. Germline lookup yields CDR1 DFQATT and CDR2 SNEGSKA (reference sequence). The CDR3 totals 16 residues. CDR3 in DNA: TGCAGTGCTAGTGTGAATCGCGGATCTTTCTCCTACGAGCAGTACTTC. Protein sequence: CSASVNRGSFSYEQYF.

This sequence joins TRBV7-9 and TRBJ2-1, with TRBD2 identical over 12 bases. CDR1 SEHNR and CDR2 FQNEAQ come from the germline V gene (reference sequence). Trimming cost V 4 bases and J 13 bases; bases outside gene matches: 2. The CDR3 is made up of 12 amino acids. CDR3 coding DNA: TGTGCCAGCAGCTCGACTAGCGGGAGACAGTTCTTC. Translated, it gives CASSSTSGRQFF.

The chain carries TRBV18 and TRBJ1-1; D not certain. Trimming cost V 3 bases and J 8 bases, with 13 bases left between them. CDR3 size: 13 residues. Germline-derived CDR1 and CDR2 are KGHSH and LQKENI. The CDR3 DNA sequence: TGTGCCAGCTCACCTCGTCGGGATGGGGAAGCTTTCTTT. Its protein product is CASSPRRDGEAFF.